The table lists the clone carrying this TCR beta chain with a few counts. The data are from a study of T-cell reconstitution after alpha-beta-depleted transplantation in children. V lost 7 bases, J lost 3 bases, and 13 bases lay in between. This CDR3 comprises 15 residues. Construction of the TCRbeta library involved unique molecular identifiers. TCRdb independently ran MiXCR on the PCR reads; one entry per CDR3 protein. The sample lists under 400,000 distinct CDR3 sequences, roughly 25% occurring once. The clonotype originates from a male patient younger than 18 who had a stem cell transplant for acute lymphoblastic leukemia, so the T cells may come from the graft donor. Source: PBMCs, mostly from graft donor cells, taken 180 days after TCRalphabeta/CD19-depleted stem cell transplant. The chain couples TRBV12-3 or TRBV12-4 to TRBJ2-6; D uncertain. Here the CDR3 DNA reads TGTGCCAGCACCTTGGAAGGGTTTGGGGCCAACGTCCTGACTTTC. It translates to CASTLEGFGANVLTF.